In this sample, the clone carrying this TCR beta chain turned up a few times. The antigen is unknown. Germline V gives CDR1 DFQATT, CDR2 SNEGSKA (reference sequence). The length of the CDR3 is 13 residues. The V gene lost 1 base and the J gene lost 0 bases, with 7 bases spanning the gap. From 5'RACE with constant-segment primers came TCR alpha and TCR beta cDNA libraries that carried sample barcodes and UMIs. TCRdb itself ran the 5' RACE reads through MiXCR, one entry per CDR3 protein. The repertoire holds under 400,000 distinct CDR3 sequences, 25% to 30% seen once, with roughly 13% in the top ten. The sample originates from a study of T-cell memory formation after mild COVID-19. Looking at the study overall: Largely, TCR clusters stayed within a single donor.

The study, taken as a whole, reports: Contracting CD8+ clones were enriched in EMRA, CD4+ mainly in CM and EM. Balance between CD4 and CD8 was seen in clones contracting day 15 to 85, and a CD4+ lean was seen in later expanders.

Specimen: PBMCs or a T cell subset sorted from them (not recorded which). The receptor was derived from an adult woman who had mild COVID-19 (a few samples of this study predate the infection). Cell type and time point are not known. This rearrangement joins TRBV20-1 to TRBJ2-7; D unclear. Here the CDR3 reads CSARGASSYEQYF. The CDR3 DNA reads TGCAGTGCTAGAGGCGCTAGCTCCTACGAGCAGTACTTC.